The rows below give T cell receptor beta chains drawn from one sample of a study of T cells in Graves' hyperthyroidism and ophthalmopathy. MiXCR, applied by TCRdb to the multiplex PCR reads, yields one record per CDR3 protein. The sample lists around 340,000 distinct CDR3 sequences, approximately 14% occurring once. Sequencing used blood. Every receptor here comes from a woman in her 30s with Graves' hyperthyroidism. Each CDR3 is given with its conserved first and last residue. The order of the fields is V gene, CDR3 protein.

TRBV20-1 | CSARALGQGGEKLFF
TRBV24-1 | CATSDRRTSGGVAEQFF
TRBV3-1 | CASSQETSGAGELFF
TRBV9 | CASSDRTGASTDTQYF
TRBV30 | CAWRELSPHNEQFF
TRBV20-1 | CSARDNRGSLSQPQHF
TRBV7-2 | CASSVSGGPPHEQFF
TRBV19 | CASSTGVDNQPQHF
TRBV11-2 | CASSVTGAQETQYF
TRBV6-1 | CASSESWVGSGNTIYF
TRBV2 | CASTPGESGRQFF
TRBV2 | CASTLGGGNGYTF
TRBV19 | CASRTGQGATEAFF
TRBV9 | CASSVSPQDSGNTIYF
TRBV12-3/TRBV12-4 | CASSSSGLLNQPQHF
TRBV28 | CASTGGDRGLPNEKLFF
TRBV7-2 | CASTSSYEQFF
TRBV3-1 | CASSRSGYEQYF
TRBV29-1 | CSVEGLRGGPYEQYF
TRBV5-1 | CASSPETTFGYEQYF
TRBV11-1 | CASSLGLSGNPDTQYF
TRBV5-1 | CASSLGRTWSSGSNKDEQYF